The 10 T cell receptor beta chains listed next were all sequenced from one sample in a study of post-analysis software for immune sequencing data. TCR beta cDNA libraries included unique molecular identifiers. TCRdb passed the PCR reads through MiXCR, listing each CDR3 protein once. Of about 160,000 distinct CDR3 sequences in the sample, under 40% are singletons; the top ten hold 25% to 30%. Specimen: blood, collected after autologous hematopoietic stem cell transplantation. The receptors come from a girl aged 10 to 17 with multiple sclerosis.

To note about this clonotype: A much larger clonotype is one base distant, so this may be a read error. The chain uses TRBV9 and TRBJ2-1; tentatively, D is TRBD2 (6 bases). Germline CDR1 SGDLS, CDR2 YYNGEE. The CDR3 loop spans 15 amino acids. CDR3 region: CASSVASDPYNGQFF. As DNA, the CDR3 is TGTGCCAGCAGCGTAGCTAGCGATCCCTACAATGGGCAGTTCTTC.

This clonotype was seen only a few times. The chain combines TRBV20-1 with TRBJ2-1, with D maybe TRBD2 (5 bases). The CDR3 contains 13 residues. Germline V gives CDR1 DFQATT, CDR2 SNEGSKA (reference sequence). The germline V and J ends were trimmed by 6 bases and 2 bases, with 11 bases remaining between them. CDR3: CSAPDLTYNEQFF. The CDR3 DNA sequence: TGCAGTGCCCCGGACTTAACCTACAATGAGCAGTTCTTC.

This clonotype was found a few times. The chain carries TRBV15 and TRBJ2-5, with D hard to call. This CDR3 contains 16 residues. V lost 5 bases, J lost 0 bases, and 16 bases lay in between. Germline V gene sequence: CDR1 LNHNV, CDR2 YYDKDF (reference sequence). CDR3 residues: CATSPILTGYQETQYF. For the CDR3, the DNA is TGTGCCACCAGCCCCATACTTACTGGGTACCAAGAGACCCAGTACTTC.

For this clonotype: The junction departs from the called germline gene at one end, perhaps through a read error. The CDR3 spells CAGSFGWDGETQYF. In DNA, the CDR3 is TGTGCCGGCAGCTTTGGGTGGGACGGGGAGACCCAGTACTTC. The chain has TRBV7-2 and TRBJ2-7; D possibly matches TRBD1 or TRBD2 (5 bases each). TRBJ2-5 matches the DNA end more closely, so the J call is doubtful. Germline CDR1 reads SGHTA; CDR2 reads FQGNSA. This CDR3 comprises 14 residues.

The chain is built from TRBV28 and TRBJ2-7; D unclear. The CDR3 loop spans 14 amino acids. The V and J ends lost 5 bases and 2 bases respectively, with 13 bases between them. Germline V gene lookup returns CDR1 MDHEN and CDR2 SYDVKM. As DNA, the CDR3 is TGTGCCAGCAGTAAGCCATCAAGCGCCTACGAGCAGTACTTC. It encodes CASSKPSSAYEQYF.

This clonotype occurred once. This chain joins TRBV20-1 and TRBJ2-5, with 8 bases aligning to TRBD1. The J call may be incorrect, as the DNA end agrees better with TRBJ2-7. The germline CDR1 and CDR2 sequences are DFQATT and SNEGSKA (reference sequence). The CDR3 sequence is 13 residues long. CDR3 nucleotides: TGCAGTGCTAGCCCAGGGGGCAGGTACGAGCAGTACTTC. It encodes CSASPGGRYEQYF.

This clonotype occurred a few times. The chain has TRBV29-1 and TRBJ2-7, with 8 bases matching TRBD2. V was clipped by 0 bases and J by 3 bases; unmatched bases: 7. The CDR3 totals 15 residues. Germline values: CDR1 SQVTM, CDR2 ANQGSEA. CDR3: CSVEDRGGGIYEQYF. In DNA form, the CDR3 reads TGCAGCGTTGAAGATCGGGGGGGAGGGATCTACGAGCAGTACTTC.

This clonotype was counted a few times. The genes are TRBV6-6 and TRBJ2-7; possibly TRBD1 for D (5 bases). This CDR3 has 15 amino acids. The germline V and J ends were trimmed by 8 bases and 1 base, with 18 bases remaining between them. In germline, CDR1 is MNHNY, CDR2 SVGAGI (reference sequence). The CDR3 DNA follows: TGTGCCAGCGAGACAGACCGGGCCGGTTCCTACGAGCAGTACTTC. Translated: CASETDRAGSYEQYF.

This clonotype was seen repeatedly, ten times or more. The chain combines TRBV7-2 with TRBJ2-7; D possibly uses TRBD1 or TRBD2 (8 bases each). V lost 6 bases, J lost 1 base, and 31 bases lay in between. This CDR3 spans 20 amino acids. Germline-derived CDR1 and CDR2 are SGHTA and FQGNSA. The DNA of the CDR3 is TGTGCCAGCAGTTTCACTCGGGGACTAGGACAGGGCGAGGCTTCCTACGAGCAGTACTTC. It codes for CASSFTRGLGQGEASYEQYF.

This clonotype was seen a few times. The chain carries TRBV12-3 or TRBV12-4 and TRBJ2-3; tentative D call: TRBD2 (5 bases). This CDR3 comprises 15 residues. Trimming took off 6 bases at V and 0 bases at J, with 13 bases between the two ends. The CDR3 region has the DNA TGTGCCAGCAGCCCGACTACCCCTAGCACAGATACGCAGTATTTT. Protein product: CASSPTTPSTDTQYF.